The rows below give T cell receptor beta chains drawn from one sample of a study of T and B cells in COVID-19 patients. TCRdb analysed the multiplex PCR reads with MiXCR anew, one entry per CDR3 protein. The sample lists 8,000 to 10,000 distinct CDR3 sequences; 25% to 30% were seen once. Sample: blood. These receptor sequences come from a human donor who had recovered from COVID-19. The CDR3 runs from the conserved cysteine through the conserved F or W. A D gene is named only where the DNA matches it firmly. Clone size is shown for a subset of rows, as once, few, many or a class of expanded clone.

CASSQSGGGGNTQYF TGCGCCAGCAGCCAATCCGGCGGGGGAGGAAATACGCAGTATTTT TRBD2 TRBV5-1 few TRBJ2-3
CASFRGAGGELFF TGTGCCAGCTTCAGGGGCGCGGGCGGGGAGCTGTTTTTT - TRBV7-9 - TRBJ2-2
CASSKLAGGPADTQYF TGTGCCAGTAGTAAACTAGCGGGAGGGCCGGCAGATACGCAGTATTTT TRBD2 TRBV19 - TRBJ2-3
CASSGQGYTSGANVLTF TGTGCCAGCAGTGGACAGGGTTACACCTCTGGGGCCAACGTCCTGACTTTC TRBD1 TRBV12-3/TRBV12-4 medium-sized TRBJ2-6
CASSLPGRGRDEKLFF TGTGCCAGCAGCTTACCTGGAAGGGGCCGGGATGAAAAACTGTTTTTT - TRBV11-1 medium-sized TRBJ1-4
CASSLRGGAYNEQFF TGTGCCAGCAGTCTTCGGGGGGGAGCCTACAATGAGCAGTTCTTC TRBD2 TRBV6-1 - TRBJ2-1
CASSLGPQRGDNEQFF TGCGCCAGCAGCCTCGGCCCTCAACGGGGCGACAATGAGCAGTTCTTC - TRBV5-1 few TRBJ2-1
CASSQGTGTYEQYF TGTGCCAGCTCACAAGGGACAGGCACCTACGAGCAGTACTTC TRBD1 TRBV18 medium-sized TRBJ2-7
CASSMDRLGDGYTF TGTGCCAGCTCAATGGACAGGTTAGGCGATGGCTACACCTTC TRBD1 TRBV18 - TRBJ1-2
CASSLGPPGQTNEKLFF TGTGCCAGCAGCTTGGGACCCCCGGGACAGACTAATGAAAAACTGTTTTTT TRBD1 TRBV11-1 few TRBJ1-4
CASISPGTSDYEQYF TGTGCCAGCATCTCCCCCGGGACTAGCGACTACGAGCAGTACTTC TRBD2 TRBV6-2/TRBV6-3 few TRBJ2-7
CASSSSSYEQYF TGTGCCAGCTCGTCTAGCTCCTACGAGCAGTACTTC - TRBV18 - TRBJ2-7
CASSLGQGVTGELFF TGTGCCAGCAGCTTGGGACAGGGGGTGACCGGGGAGCTGTTTTTT TRBD1 TRBV5-4 medium-sized TRBJ2-2
CSASTTWDRGDEQYF TGCAGTGCTAGTACTACCTGGGACAGGGGAGACGAGCAGTACTTC TRBD1 TRBV20-1 - TRBJ2-7
CAALGLANEQFF TGTGCCGCTTTGGGACTAGCGAATGAGCAGTTCTTC TRBD2 TRBV19 medium-sized TRBJ2-1
CASSAGTGLNSPLHF TGTGCCAGCAGCGCCGGGACAGGCCTTAATTCACCCCTCCACTTT TRBD1 TRBV7-6 few TRBJ1-6
CASSGTGGYTF TGTGCCAGCAGTGGGACCGGTGGCTACACCTTC - TRBV6-4 - TRBJ1-2
CASSYGRGPSYNSPLHF TGTGCCAGCAGTTACGGAAGGGGCCCGTCCTATAATTCACCCCTCCACTTT - TRBV6-2/TRBV6-3 - TRBJ1-6
CSAEGEDEQYF TGCAGTGCTGAGGGGGAGGACGAGCAGTACTTC - TRBV20-1 once TRBJ2-7
CASSTAGTSGVYEQFF TGTGCCAGCAGTACCGCCGGGACTAGCGGGGTCTATGAGCAGTTCTTC TRBD2 TRBV12-3/TRBV12-4 - TRBJ2-1
CASSLSGTSYEQYF TGTGCCAGCAGTTTGTCAGGGACCTCCTACGAGCAGTACTTC - TRBV6-2/TRBV6-3 many TRBJ2-7
CASAPGGTGAYEQYF TGTGCCAGCGCCCCCGGGGGGACAGGAGCCTACGAGCAGTACTTC - TRBV5-4 - TRBJ2-7